The subject of this entry is one T cell receptor beta chain. Germline V gene sequence: CDR1 LGHDT, CDR2 YNNKEL (reference sequence). J gave up 2 bases and V 7 bases, and 10 bases lay outside the gene matches. The CDR3 sequence is 15 residues long. In the original analysis: The authors estimated nucleated cell counts from reference gene primer amplification. The method was immunoSEQ multiplex PCR; TCRdb's version includes in-frame clones alone and lacks a portion of them. From that table come the V and J calls and clone size; the DNA was used to work out D and trimming. In the table there are some 130,000 clones, roughly 85% of which are singletons. The data were obtained in a study of blood T cell repertoires in COVID-19.

Source material: peripheral blood. The receptor comes from a man aged 55 to 69 with acute or convalescent COVID-19. The chain joins TRBV3-1 (or the pseudogene TRBV3-2) to TRBJ1-2, with 7 bases matching TRBD1. Here the CDR3 DNA reads TGTGCCAGCACCCGAAGGGACAGAGAAAACTATGGCTACACCTTC. This translates into CASTRRDRENYGYTF.